The 25 T cell receptor beta chains below come from one sample, sequenced in a study of cytomegalovirus exposure and HLA in healthy donors. PCR primers comprised 60 Vbeta and 13 Jbeta primers. Assay: immunoSEQ multiplex PCR; the TCRdb copy retains only in-frame clones and omits some. The sample includes approximately 190,000 clones, 75% to 85% of them seen just once. Sequencing used PBMCs. All receptors derive from a woman aged 50 to 60 in good health and CMV-seropositive.

The rearrangement uses TRBV5-1 and TRBJ1-3, with D hard to call. The CDR3 is made up of 14 amino acids. The germline V gene has CDR1 SGHRS and CDR2 YFSETQ. V was cut by 6 bases and J by 4 bases, with 14 bases left in between. CDR3: CASKTGGSGNTIYF. The CDR3 region has the DNA TGCGCCAGCAAAACCGGCGGGTCCGGAAACACCATATATTTT.

This rearrangement joins TRBV20-1 to TRBJ1-1; D remains ambiguous. In germline, CDR1 is DFQATT, CDR2 SNEGSKA (reference sequence). Trimming removed 0 bases at V and 10 bases at J, with 9 bases between. The CDR3 loop spans 11 amino acids. In DNA form, the CDR3 reads TGCAGTGCTAGAGATCTACCGATAGCTTTCTTT. Translated: CSARDLPIAFF.

This sequence joins TRBV5-1 and TRBJ2-7; TRBD2 is a possible D gene (6 bases). CDR3 length: 15 amino acids. The ends were cut back, 4 bases at V and 0 bases at J, with 14 bases in the middle. Germline V gene data show CDR1 as SGHRS and CDR2 as YFSETQ. The CDR3 protein is CASSPLGGGSYEQYF. The DNA of the CDR3 is TGCGCCAGCAGCCCCCTGGGGGGAGGCTCCTACGAGCAGTACTTC.

CDR3: CASSPGPGRADTQYF. CDR3 bases: TGTGCCAGCAGCCCCGGCCCAGGGAGGGCAGATACGCAGTATTTT. This sequence joins TRBV5-6 and TRBJ2-3, with 7 bases aligning to TRBD2. This CDR3 contains 15 residues. The V and J ends lost 4 bases and 4 bases, in that order; junction bases with no gene match: 9. The germline V gene has CDR1 SGHDT and CDR2 YYEEEE.

The rearrangement links TRBV10-3 to TRBJ1-2; TRBD1 might be the D (5 bases). Germline V gives CDR1 ENHRY, CDR2 SYGVKD. The germline V and J ends were trimmed by 10 bases and 1 base, with 13 bases remaining between them. CDR3 length: 13 residues. The CDR3 is CASSPRDNYGYTF. In DNA form, the CDR3 reads TGTGCCAGCTCCCCCAGGGATAACTATGGCTACACCTTC.

This clone was seen once. J is TRBJ2-5 and V is TRBV10-3, with 15 nucleotides matching TRBD2. The J call is uncertain, as TRBJ2-7 better fits the DNA end. Germline V lookup: CDR1 ENHRY, CDR2 SYGVKD. CDR3 length equals 15 residues. The CDR3 protein is CAISGLAGGHSEQYF. The CDR3 region has the DNA TGTGCCATCAGCGGACTAGCGGGAGGGCACTCCGAGCAGTACTTC.

The chain combines TRBV5-6 with TRBJ2-5; 8 bases map to TRBD1. V dropped 6 bases and J dropped 1; count of bases not matched to a gene: 2. CDR3 size: 13 residues. Looked up from germline, CDR1 is SGHDT and CDR2 is YYEEEE. The CDR3 is CASTGQAQETQYF. Here the CDR3 DNA reads TGTGCCAGCACGGGACAGGCCCAAGAGACCCAGTACTTC.

The CDR3 DNA is TGTGCCAGCAGCACAGGCCACTCCAACTATGGCTACACCTTC. Protein sequence: CASSTGHSNYGYTF. The chain employs TRBV2 and TRBJ1-2; a weak D match, TRBD1 (5 bases). The length of the CDR3 is 14 residues. Trimming left V 6 bases short and J 2 bases short, with 13 bases between. Germline CDR1 is SNHLY and CDR2 is FYNNEI.

The chain uses TRBV28 and TRBJ1-4, with a possible D match to TRBD1 (6 bases). Trimming cost V 4 bases and J 5 bases, with 17 bases left between them. This CDR3 comprises 16 residues. Germline V lookup: CDR1 MDHEN, CDR2 SYDVKM. The CDR3: CASSSPGPGANEKLFF. DNA of the CDR3: TGTGCCAGCAGTTCCCCCGGTCCAGGGGCGAATGAAAAACTGTTTTTT. The complete variable domain, with remaining parts taken from reference TRBV28 and TRBJ1-4, reads DVKVTQSSRYLVKRTGEKVFLECVQDMDHENMFWYRQDPGLGLRLIYFSYDVKMKEKGDIPEGYSVSREKKERFSLILESASTNQTSMYLCASSSPGPGANEKLFFGSGTQLSVL.

The chain links TRBV6-5 to TRBJ2-7; D is perhaps TRBD2 (6 bases). The CDR3 length is 15 residues. V was cut by 3 bases and J by 1 base, with 13 bases left in between. CDR1 is MNHEY and CDR2 is SVGAGI in the germline V gene. The chain's CDR3 is CASSYQRAVSYEQYF. The CDR3 DNA reads as TGTGCCAGCAGTTATCAGCGGGCTGTTTCCTACGAGCAGTACTTC.

The chain carries TRBV2 and TRBJ1-5; D call uncertain. The V end lost 1 base, the J end lost 6 bases, and 13 bases lay between the germline ends. Looked up from germline, CDR1 is SNHLY and CDR2 is FYNNEI. CDR3 size: 15 residues. This CDR3 is CASSEEGVRSQPQHF. The CDR3 DNA reads TGTGCCAGCAGTGAAGAGGGAGTACGGAGTCAGCCCCAGCATTTT. The full variable domain, with the rest looked up from reference TRBV2 and TRBJ1-5, is EPEVTQTPSHQVTQMGQEVILRCVPISNHLYFYWYRQILGQKVEFLVSFYNNEISEKSEIFDDQFSVERPDGSNFTLKIRSTKLEDSAMYFCASSEEGVRSQPQHFGDGTRLSIL.

The chain carries TRBV2 and TRBJ1-4, with 7 positions matching TRBD1. CDR1 and CDR2 (germline): SNHLY, FYNNEI. The CDR3 runs to 12 residues. Unmatched junction bases numbered 5, after V lost 5 bases and J lost 11 bases. The CDR3 loop reads CASSTTGVKLFF. DNA for the CDR3: TGTGCCAGCAGTACTACAGGGGTCAAACTGTTTTTT.

The chain recombines TRBV5-4 with TRBJ1-6; 9 nucleotides match TRBD1. V lost 4 bases, J lost 7 bases, and 6 bases stayed unmatched. This CDR3 region has 15 residues. Germline V CDR1 and CDR2: SGHNT, YYREEE (reference sequence). This chain's CDR3 is CASSPFGTGNSPLHF. The DNA of the CDR3 is TGTGCCAGCAGCCCCTTCGGGACAGGGAATTCACCCCTCCACTTT.

The chain has TRBV4-2 and TRBJ2-7; 8 nucleotides align to TRBD2. V shed 1 base, J shed 3 bases, and the junction held 5 bases outside the gene matches. Germline V CDR1 and CDR2: LGHNA, YNFKEQ. This CDR3 has 15 amino acids. For the CDR3, the DNA is TGTGCCAGCAGCCAAGTACGGGAGGGCGGCTACGAGCAGTACTTC. Translating it yields CASSQVREGGYEQYF.

The gene calls are TRBV15 and TRBJ2-7, with TRBD2 as a possible D gene (5 bases). V was shortened by 0 bases and J by 2 bases, with 8 bases between the two germline ends. Germline V gene data show CDR1 as LNHNV and CDR2 as YYDKDF (reference sequence). The CDR3 runs 14 residues. CDR3 residues: CATSRDHGTYEQYF. CDR3 nucleotides: TGTGCCACCAGCAGAGATCACGGGACCTACGAGCAGTACTTC.

This clone has just one count. The chain employs TRBV5-1 and TRBJ1-1, with a tentative D call TRBD1 (6 bases). Trimming took off 2 bases at V and 6 bases at J, with 17 bases between the two ends. The length of the CDR3 is 15 residues. CDR1 and CDR2 (germline): SGHRS, YFSETQ. CDR3 region: CASSFRSRGEAEAFF. The CDR3 DNA is TGCGCCAGCAGCTTCCGGAGCAGGGGCGAGGCTGAAGCTTTCTTT.

The CDR3 nucleotides are TGTGCCAGCAGTTACTCGACTAGCGGGAACCACGAGCAGTACTTC. It is translated as CASSYSTSGNHEQYF. The chain carries TRBV6-5 and TRBJ2-7; 11 positions agree with TRBD2. This CDR3 has 15 residues. Trimming took 0 bases from V and 5 from J; bases not matched to a gene: 3. Germline V gene sequence: CDR1 MNHEY, CDR2 SVGAGI.

This clone has more than one count but fewer than ten. The chain recombines TRBV28 with TRBJ2-5; 7 bases line up with TRBD1. The CDR3 has 16 amino acids. With V trimmed by 5 bases and J by 0 bases, 9 bases remained unmatched. Germline V gene lookup returns CDR1 MDHEN and CDR2 SYDVKM. DNA of the CDR3: TGTGCCAGCAGTAGGTTGACAGGGACGTACCAAGAGACCCAGTACTTC. Translating it yields CASSRLTGTYQETQYF.

This chain links TRBV2 with TRBJ2-2; 9 bases line up with TRBD2. The CDR3 contains 14 residues. The V and J ends lost 6 bases and 4 bases, in that order; junction bases with no gene match: 3. The germline gives CDR1 SNHLY, CDR2 FYNNEI. The CDR3 sequence is CASSPSGITGELFF. The CDR3 nucleotides read TGTGCCAGCAGCCCTAGCGGGATCACCGGGGAGCTGTTTTTT.

This rearrangement joins TRBV7-9 to TRBJ2-2, with a possible D match to TRBD2 (6 bases). The germline V and J ends were trimmed by 10 bases and 5 bases, with 23 bases remaining between them. The CDR3 runs to 16 residues. From germline, CDR1 is SEHNR and CDR2 FQNEAQ (reference sequence). CDR3 amino acids: CAISEPRQGGTGELFF. CDR3 DNA sequence: TGTGCCATTTCAGAGCCTCGCCAGGGAGGTACCGGGGAGCTGTTTTTT.

The chain recombines TRBV28 with TRBJ2-1; 10 bases fit TRBD1. Germline V gene lookup returns CDR1 MDHEN and CDR2 SYDVKM. The CDR3 extends over 15 amino acids. Unmatched junction bases numbered 1, after V lost 3 bases and J lost 2 bases. This CDR3 is CASSFGQGAYNEQFF. CDR3 sequence (DNA): TGTGCCAGCAGTTTCGGACAGGGGGCCTACAATGAGCAGTTCTTC.

The J gene is TRBJ1-2, the V gene TRBV5-4, with D uncertain. This CDR3 is 13 amino acids long. CDR1 is SGHNT and CDR2 is YYREEE in the germline V gene (reference sequence). Trimming pared 1 base from V and 3 bases from J, leaving 7 bases between. CDR3 sequence reads: CASSLMGHYGYTF. The DNA of the CDR3 is TGTGCCAGCAGCTTGATGGGCCACTATGGCTACACCTTC.

The chain combines TRBV28 with TRBJ2-3; 11 nucleotides match TRBD1. The V gene's germline CDR1 is MDHEN and CDR2 SYDVKM. J was trimmed by 4 bases and V by 5 bases; bases with no gene match: 5. The CDR3 is made up of 15 amino acids. CDR3 protein: CASSPGTGGPDTQYF. DNA of the CDR3: TGTGCCAGCAGTCCCGGGACAGGGGGGCCAGATACGCAGTATTTT.

For this clone: Distinct nucleotide sequences in the sample also encode this CDR3. The chain uses TRBV11-2 and TRBJ1-5; tentative D call: TRBD1 (5 bases). V lost 3 bases and J 0 bases, leaving 9 bases between the germline ends. Germline V gene sequence: CDR1 SGHAT, CDR2 FQNNGV. This CDR3 region has 15 residues. CDR3 residues: CASSLGTNSNQPQHF. The CDR3 bases are TGTGCCAGCAGCTTGGGGACTAATAGCAATCAGCCCCAGCATTTT.

The chain uses TRBV28 and TRBJ2-3, with D unclear. Germline CDR1 MDHEN, CDR2 SYDVKM. V was clipped by 5 bases and J by 2 bases, with 14 bases between them. The CDR3 has 15 amino acids. CDR3 in DNA: TGTGCCAGCAGTCCACTAAGGTCCTACACAGATACGCAGTATTTT. Translated: CASSPLRSYTDTQYF.